The rows below give T cell receptor beta chains drawn from one sample of a study of somatic mutations in cytotoxic T cells in rheumatoid arthritis. Using immunoSEQ multiplex PCR, the repertoire was profiled, and TCRdb retains in-frame clones only, with some absent. Here the sample spans about 18,000 clones, about 70% being singletons. The sequenced material came from CD8+ T cells sorted from blood. The origin of the receptors is an adult with rheumatoid arthritis. CDR3s include the opening cysteine and the closing phenylalanine or tryptophan. Fields, in order: D gene, J gene, V gene, clone size, CDR3 protein, CDR3 DNA. D genes are given only for firm matches. Only some rows state a clone size, as once, few, many or a class for expanded clones.

>TRBD1|TRBJ2-7|TRBV19|NA
CASSRTGASYEQYF
TGTGCCAGTAGTCGGACAGGAGCGTCCTACGAGCAGTACTTC
>NA|TRBJ1-2|TRBV4-3|once
CASSQDLSSAYGYTF
TGCGCCAGCAGCCAAGATCTAAGTTCTGCATATGGCTACACCTTC
>NA|TRBJ1-6|TRBV30|NA
CAWEYQESPLHF
TGTGCCTGGGAGTATCAGGAATCACCCCTCCACTTT
>NA|TRBJ2-5|TRBV11-2|NA
CASSPRGRAQETQYF
TGTGCCAGCAGCCCAAGGGGGAGGGCGCAAGAGACCCAGTACTTC
>NA|TRBJ1-2|TRBV4-1|few
CASSQETGANYGYTF
TGCGCCAGCAGCCAAGAAACCGGAGCTAACTATGGCTACACCTTC
>NA|TRBJ1-5|TRBV7-9|medium-sized
CASSLNTNQPQHF
TGTGCCAGCAGCTTAAACACAAATCAGCCCCAGCATTTT
>TRBD1|TRBJ2-5|TRBV11-2|NA
CASSYGTGKTQYF
TGTGCCAGCAGCTACGGGACAGGAAAGACCCAGTACTTC
>TRBD1|TRBJ2-7|TRBV5-6|NA
CASTGQGPYEQYF
TGTGCCAGCACTGGACAGGGGCCCTACGAGCAGTACTTC
>NA|TRBJ1-1|TRBV18|NA
CASSPDAGSSEAFF
TGTGCCAGCTCACCAGACGCCGGGAGCAGTGAAGCTTTCTTT
>TRBD1|TRBJ1-6|TRBV4-2|NA
CASSQPRTGEVGSPLHF
TGTGCCAGCAGCCAACCTCGGACAGGGGAAGTGGGTTCACCCCTCCACTTT
>TRBD2|TRBJ2-1|TRBV2|NA
CASSDPFGGGAWNEQFF
TGTGCCAGCAGTGATCCTTTCGGCGGGGGGGCCTGGAATGAGCAGTTCTTC
>NA|TRBJ2-7|TRBV21-1|NA
CASSKNLGTGDFYEQYF
TGTGCCAGCAGCAAAAATCTTGGGACAGGGGACTTCTACGAGCAGTACTTC
>TRBD2|TRBJ2-1|TRBV28|few
CASSPIAGVPLYNEQFF
TGTGCCAGCAGTCCCATAGCGGGGGTACCTCTGTACAATGAGCAGTTCTTC
>TRBD1|TRBJ2-1|TRBV7-6|NA
CASSLVSGGFYNEQFF
TGTGCCAGCAGCTTAGTGTCAGGGGGATTTTACAATGAGCAGTTCTTC
>NA|TRBJ2-5|TRBV19|NA
CASSIGVGGLLETQYF
TGTGCCAGTAGTATAGGGGTGGGGGGCCTACTGGAGACCCAGTACTTC
>TRBD1|TRBJ2-7|TRBV10-3|once
CAISGRDRAYEQYF
TGTGCCATCAGTGGACGGGACAGGGCCTACGAGCAGTACTTC
>TRBD1|TRBJ2-1|TRBV2|medium-sized
CASRGQEGNEQFF
TGTGCCAGCAGGGGACAGGAGGGGAATGAGCAGTTCTTC
>TRBD1|TRBJ2-7|TRBV27|NA
CASSSGTGIYEQYF
TGTGCCAGCAGTTCCGGGACAGGCATCTACGAGCAGTACTTC
>NA|TRBJ1-2|TRBV4-1|NA
CASSPGQGGYTF
TGCGCCAGCAGCCCCGGCCAGGGAGGCTACACCTTC
>NA|TRBJ2-3|TRBV27|NA
CASSRTLDTQYF
TGTGCCAGCAGCCGAACATTGGATACGCAGTATTTT
>TRBD1|TRBJ2-7|TRBV18|NA
CASSPGQGAYEQYF
TGTGCCAGCTCACCGGGACAGGGAGCCTACGAGCAGTACTTC
>NA|TRBJ2-7|TRBV19|NA
CASKNSYEQYF
TGTGCCAGTAAGAACTCCTACGAGCAGTACTTC
>NA|TRBJ2-2|TRBV7-8|NA
CASSSMFGGATGELFF
TGTGCCAGCAGCTCCATGTTTGGCGGGGCCACCGGGGAGCTGTTTTTT
>TRBD1|TRBJ2-7|TRBV5-1|NA
CASSLDRAYEQYF
TGCGCCAGCAGCCTGGACAGGGCGTACGAGCAGTACTTC
>NA|TRBJ2-1|TRBV7-6|NA
CASSLAEQGGEQFF
TGTGCCAGCAGCTTAGCGGAACAGGGAGGAGAGCAGTTCTTC
>TRBD1|TRBJ1-4|TRBV27|NA
CASSATGVGEKLFF
TGTGCCAGCAGTGCAACAGGGGTCGGCGAAAAACTGTTTTTT
>NA|TRBJ2-1|TRBV19|NA
CASSIKETGRNEQFF
TGTGCCAGTAGTATAAAAGAGACAGGACGCAATGAGCAGTTCTTC
>NA|TRBJ1-6|TRBV15|NA
CATSPRPLIGDSPLHF
TGTGCCACCAGCCCCCGGCCATTAATAGGGGATTCACCCCTCCACTTT
>TRBD2|TRBJ2-1|TRBV4-1|NA
CASSQEGGVRLAALSYNEQFF
TGCGCCAGCAGCCAAGAAGGAGGTGTGAGACTAGCGGCTCTCTCCTACAATGAGCAGTTCTTC
>TRBD2|TRBJ2-1|TRBV27|NA
CASSLTSGGAYNEQFF
TGTGCCAGCAGTTTAACTAGCGGGGGTGCCTACAATGAGCAGTTCTTC
>TRBD2|TRBJ2-7|TRBV13|NA
CASSPASGGPSYEQYF
TGTGCCAGCAGCCCTGCCAGCGGGGGGCCCTCCTACGAGCAGTACTTC
>TRBD2|TRBJ2-7|TRBV4-1|NA
CASSRYSGGAYEQYF
TGCGCCAGCAGCCGCTATAGCGGGGGGGCCTACGAGCAGTACTTC
>NA|TRBJ2-7|TRBV28|NA
CASSLSYSYEQYF
TGTGCCAGCAGTTTGAGCTACAGCTACGAGCAGTACTTC
>TRBD1|TRBJ2-3|TRBV7-9|NA
CASLGPGQGAGTQYF
TGTGCCAGCTTGGGCCCAGGACAGGGGGCGGGTACGCAGTATTTT
>NA|TRBJ1-1|TRBV6-1|NA
CASSETFGGGTEAFF
TGTGCCAGCAGTGAAACCTTTGGGGGTGGCACTGAAGCTTTCTTT
>NA|TRBJ1-2|TRBV6-6|NA
CASSPDLRRPHYGYTF
TGTGCCAGCAGCCCCGATTTGAGGCGGCCCCACTATGGCTACACCTTC
>NA|TRBJ1-1|TRBV19|NA
CASSQRLNTEAFF
TGTGCCAGTAGTCAGCGCTTGAACACTGAAGCTTTCTTT